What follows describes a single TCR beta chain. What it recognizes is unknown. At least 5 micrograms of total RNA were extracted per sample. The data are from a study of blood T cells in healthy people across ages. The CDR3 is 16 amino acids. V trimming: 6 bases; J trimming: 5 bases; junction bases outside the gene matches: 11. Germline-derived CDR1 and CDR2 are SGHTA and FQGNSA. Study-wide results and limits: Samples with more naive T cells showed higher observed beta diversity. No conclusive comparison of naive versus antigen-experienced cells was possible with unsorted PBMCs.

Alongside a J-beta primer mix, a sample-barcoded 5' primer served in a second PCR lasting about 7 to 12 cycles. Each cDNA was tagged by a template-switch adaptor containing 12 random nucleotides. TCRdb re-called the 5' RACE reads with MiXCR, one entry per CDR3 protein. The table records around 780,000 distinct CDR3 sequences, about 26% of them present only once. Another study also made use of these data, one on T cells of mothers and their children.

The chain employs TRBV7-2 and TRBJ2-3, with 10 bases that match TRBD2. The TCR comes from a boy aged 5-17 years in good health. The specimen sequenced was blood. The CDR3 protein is CASRSGGSGGQDTQYF. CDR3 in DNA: TGTGCCAGCAGATCGGGAGGTAGCGGGGGGCAAGATACGCAGTATTTT.